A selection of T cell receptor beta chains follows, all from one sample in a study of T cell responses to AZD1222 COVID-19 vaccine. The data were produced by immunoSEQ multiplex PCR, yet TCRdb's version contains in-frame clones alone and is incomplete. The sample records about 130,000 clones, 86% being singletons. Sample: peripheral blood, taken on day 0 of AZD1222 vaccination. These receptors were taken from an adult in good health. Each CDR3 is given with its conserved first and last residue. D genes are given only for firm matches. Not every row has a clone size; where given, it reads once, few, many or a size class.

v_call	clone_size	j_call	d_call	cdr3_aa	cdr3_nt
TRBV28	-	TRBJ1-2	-	CASSRQTNYGYTF	TGTGCCAGCAGCCGACAGACTAACTATGGCTACACCTTC
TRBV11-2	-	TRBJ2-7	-	CASSLELGGASYEQYF	TGTGCCAGCAGCTTAGAATTGGGGGGGGCCAGCTACGAGCAGTACTTC
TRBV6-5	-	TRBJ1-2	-	CASRNGWVGDYGYTF	TGTGCCAGCAGAAACGGGTGGGTCGGTGACTATGGCTACACCTTC
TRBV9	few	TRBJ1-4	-	CASSWGSTNEKLFF	TGTGCCAGCAGTTGGGGATCAACTAATGAAAAACTGTTTTTT
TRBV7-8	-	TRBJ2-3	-	CASGRTITDTQYF	TGTGCCAGCGGTAGAACAATCACAGATACGCAGTATTTT
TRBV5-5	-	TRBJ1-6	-	CASSLATGDNSPLHF	TGTGCCAGCAGCTTGGCCACGGGAGATAATTCACCCCTCCACTTT
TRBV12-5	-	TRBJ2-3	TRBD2	CASGTGSSGESDTQYF	TGTGCTAGTGGCACAGGGTCTAGCGGGGAATCAGATACGCAGTATTTT
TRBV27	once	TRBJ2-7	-	CASSLLVGSNYEQYF	TGTGCCAGCAGTTTATTAGTCGGCAGTAACTACGAGCAGTACTTC
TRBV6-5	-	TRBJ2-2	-	CASSYRGAGELFF	TGTGCCAGCAGTTACAGGGGGGCCGGGGAGCTGTTTTTT
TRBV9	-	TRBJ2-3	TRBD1	CASSPRTGGSTDTQYF	TGTGCCAGCAGCCCAAGGACAGGGGGTAGCACAGATACGCAGTATTTT
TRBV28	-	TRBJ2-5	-	CASTPEGGPAGETQYF	TGTGCCAGCACCCCGGAGGGAGGCCCGGCAGGAGAGACCCAGTACTTC
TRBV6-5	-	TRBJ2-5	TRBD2	CATSLTGGETQYF	TGTGCCACCTCCCTGACGGGAGGGGAGACCCAGTACTTC
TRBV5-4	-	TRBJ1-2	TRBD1	CASSWGSGGYYGYTF	TGTGCCAGCAGCTGGGGGTCAGGGGGCTACTATGGCTACACCTTC
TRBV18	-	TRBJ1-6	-	CASSPQGSYNSPLHF	TGTGCCAGCTCACCACAGGGTTCCTATAATTCACCCCTCCACTTT
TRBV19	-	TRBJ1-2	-	CASSQTAYGYTF	TGTGCCAGTAGTCAGACAGCTTATGGCTACACCTTC
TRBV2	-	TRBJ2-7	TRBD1	CASIRGQGAGEQYF	TGTGCCAGCATTCGGGGACAGGGGGCAGGCGAGCAGTACTTC
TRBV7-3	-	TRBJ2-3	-	CASSLSRPDTQYF	TGTGCCAGCAGCTTAAGTCGCCCTGATACGCAGTATTTT
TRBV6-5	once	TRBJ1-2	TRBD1	CASSYAGTGGGYTF	TGTGCCAGCAGTTACGCCGGGACAGGGGGAGGCTACACCTTC
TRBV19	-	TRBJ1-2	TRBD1	CASSIDVGTANYGYTF	TGTGCCAGTAGTATAGATGTGGGGACAGCTAACTATGGCTACACCTTC
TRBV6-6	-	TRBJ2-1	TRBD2	CASSQIRSPFSRTSGRINEQFF	TGTGCCAGCAGTCAGATCAGGTCGCCTTTCTCTCGGACTAGCGGGAGAATAAATGAGCAGTTCTTC